Shown below are 21 T cell receptor beta chains from a single sample sequenced in a study of spatial heterogeneity in lung cancer. Noted time point: sample taken at primary tumor resection. TCRdb independently ran MiXCR on the 5' RACE reads; one entry per CDR3 protein. This table holds 30,000 to 45,000 distinct CDR3 sequences, about 7.7% found once. This specimen consisted of PBMCs, obtained at surgery. These receptors were collected from a female donor with early-stage non-small cell lung cancer.

This clonotype was seen many times. V and J are TRBV7-9 and TRBJ1-1; D not certain. Looked up from germline, CDR1 is SEHNR and CDR2 is FQNEAQ (reference sequence). Trimming left V 2 bases short and J 1 base short, with 14 bases between. CDR3 size: 16 residues. CDR3 bases: TGTGCCAGCAGCTTACCTCCCAGGAGTGGGAACACTGAAGCTTTCTTT. Protein: CASSLPPRSGNTEAFF.

This clonotype came up a few times. V and J are TRBV20-1 and TRBJ2-7; D is perhaps TRBD2 (6 bases). The germline CDR1 and CDR2 sequences are DFQATT and SNEGSKA (reference sequence). The length of the CDR3 is 12 residues. Trimming removed 8 bases from V and 0 bases from J, with 11 bases in between. The CDR3 nucleotides read TGCAGTTTCAAGACTAGCTCCTACGAGCAGTACTTC. Translating gives CSFKTSSYEQYF.

This clonotype was detected many times. The rearrangement links TRBV28 to TRBJ2-1, with D unclear. The CDR3 covers 13 residues. Germline V lookup: CDR1 MDHEN, CDR2 SYDVKM. Trimming took off 6 bases at V and 9 bases at J, with 15 bases between the two ends. The CDR3 protein is CASSLLGGGEQFF. The CDR3 coding sequence is TGTGCCAGCAGCCTCCTCGGCGGCGGTGAGCAGTTCTTC.

The table lists this clonotype with many counts. The chain joins TRBV2 to TRBJ2-7, with 7 bases aligning to TRBD1. This CDR3 is built from 13 residues. Germline V gene data show CDR1 as SNHLY and CDR2 as FYNNEI. With 6 bases clipped from V and 2 bases from J, the junction kept 4 bases outside the gene matches. Here the CDR3 DNA reads TGTGCCAGCAGCCTTCAGGGGGCCTACGAGCAGTACTTC. It encodes CASSLQGAYEQYF. The whole variable domain, filled in from reference TRBV2 and TRBJ2-7, reads EPEVTQTPSHQVTQMGQEVILRCVPISNHLYFYWYRQILGQKVEFLVSFYNNEISEKSEIFDDQFSVERPDGSNFTLKIRSTKLEDSAMYFCASSLQGAYEQYFGPGTRLTVT.

The rearrangement links TRBV19 to TRBJ2-1; 7 positions match TRBD2. From germline, CDR1 is LNHDA and CDR2 SQIVND (reference sequence). The CDR3 runs to 12 residues. The trim removed 5 bases at V and 9 bases at J, leaving 4 bases unmatched. The CDR3, as DNA: TGTGCCAGTAGTGGAATAGCGGGTGAGCAGTTCTTC. The encoded protein is CASSGIAGEQFF.

As to this clonotype: A read error may be the cause here, since a much bigger clone is one base away. The CDR3 DNA follows: TGCAGTGCTAGAGATCGAGGGTTCTACGAGCAGTACTTC. Amino acids: CSARDRGFYEQYF. The gene calls are TRBV20-1 and TRBJ2-7; TRBD2 might be the D (5 bases). CDR1 is DFQATT, CDR2 SNEGSKA, per germline (reference sequence). The CDR3 extends over 13 amino acids. Trimming removed 0 bases at V and 3 bases at J, with 9 bases between.

This clonotype occurred many times. The chain couples TRBV7-9 to TRBJ2-7; 7 nucleotides agree with TRBD1. With V trimmed by 5 bases and J by 2 bases, 6 bases remained unmatched. Germline-derived CDR1 and CDR2 are SEHNR and FQNEAQ (reference sequence). CDR3 size: 14 residues. The CDR3 coding sequence is TGTGCCAGCAGCCGGGACAGACGAACCTACGAGCAGTACTTC. It codes for CASSRDRRTYEQYF.

There are a few counts of this clonotype. CDR3 residues: CAGYTEFSGANVLTF. In DNA form, the CDR3 reads TGTGCCGGATACACCGAATTCTCTGGGGCCAACGTCCTGACTTTC. The chain couples TRBV3-1 to TRBJ2-6; no reliable D call. V dropped 11 bases and J dropped 0 bases, with 14 bases sitting between them. Germline CDR1 LGHDT, CDR2 YNNKEL (reference sequence). The CDR3 totals 15 residues.

In this sample, this clonotype turned up a few times. The V gene is TRBV7-2, the J gene TRBJ1-2; D is unclear. V was pared by 5 bases and J by 4 bases, with 11 bases between. The germline V gene encodes CDR1 SGHTA and CDR2 FQGNSA. The CDR3 length is 13 residues. CDR3 sequence: CASSLGRGYGYTF. The CDR3 DNA follows: TGTGCCAGCAGCCTCGGACGGGGCTATGGCTACACCTTC.

Many counts were recorded for this clonotype. The genes are TRBV10-3 and TRBJ2-5; possible D gene TRBD2, 7 bases. V shed 3 bases and J shed 4 bases, with 15 bases lying between them. In germline, CDR1 is ENHRY, CDR2 SYGVKD. The CDR3 spans 15 residues. DNA of the CDR3: TGTGCCATCAGTGAAGGGGGGGCAGGGAGAGAGACCCAGTACTTC. It specifies CAISEGGAGRETQYF.

This clonotype was seen only a few times. The gene calls are TRBV19 and TRBJ2-6, with 13 bases matching TRBD2. Unmatched junction bases numbered 6, after V lost 7 bases and J lost 0 bases. The CDR3 has 18 residues. Germline CDR1 reads LNHDA; CDR2 reads SQIVND (reference sequence). CDR3 loop: CASKRGLAGSSGANVLTF. The CDR3 DNA sequence: TGTGCCAGTAAAAGGGGACTAGCGGGGAGCTCTGGGGCCAACGTCCTGACTTTC.

There are many counts of this clonotype. This chain joins TRBV7-2 and TRBJ2-3; perhaps TRBD2 as D (6 bases). V was cut by 1 base and J by 4 bases, with 12 bases left in between. The CDR3 loop spans 15 amino acids. Germline lookup yields CDR1 SGHTA and CDR2 FQGNSA. The CDR3 nucleotides are TGTGCCAGCAGCTTAGTAGCCCCGGGAGCAGATACGCAGTATTTT. Protein product: CASSLVAPGADTQYF.

This clonotype was seen many times. The J gene is TRBJ2-3, the V gene TRBV5-8, with 7 bases aligning to TRBD1. The CDR3 is made up of 15 amino acids. The V gene's germline CDR1 is SGHTS and CDR2 YDEGEE. Trimming took 1 base from V and 5 from J; bases not matched to a gene: 7. The CDR3 sequence is CASSLWDSSLDTQYF. Here the CDR3 DNA reads TGTGCCAGCAGCTTGTGGGACAGCTCCCTAGATACGCAGTATTTT.

This clonotype was detected many times. In DNA, the CDR3 is TGTGCCAGCAGCTTAGGGGGCTCCTACGAGCAGTACTTC. Encoded protein: CASSLGGSYEQYF. The gene calls are TRBV13 and TRBJ2-7; no definite D call. Trimming took off 0 bases at V and 0 bases at J, with 3 bases between the two ends. In germline, CDR1 is PRHDT, CDR2 FYEKMQ (reference sequence). This CDR3 has 13 amino acids.

The table lists this clonotype with many counts. The chain joins TRBV5-1 to TRBJ1-4; D not resolved. The germline CDR1 and CDR2 sequences are SGHRS and YFSETQ. V gave up 4 bases and J gave up 8 bases, with 15 bases separating them. This CDR3 is built from 14 residues. This CDR3 is CASSRGAASEKLFF. CDR3 DNA: TGCGCCAGCAGCCGCGGAGCAGCAAGCGAAAAACTGTTTTTT.

This clonotype occurred many times. This sequence joins TRBV10-2 and TRBJ2-1, with no clear D. The V end was cut by 4 bases, the J end by 4 bases, with 5 bases between. CDR3 length equals 12 residues. Germline CDR1 WSHSY, CDR2 SAAADI. The CDR3 sequence: CASSGPYNEQFF. The CDR3, as DNA: TGCGCCAGCAGTGGGCCTTACAATGAGCAGTTCTTC.

This clonotype was seen ten or more times. V gene TRBV27 combines with J gene TRBJ2-7; maybe TRBD2 (5 bases). V shed 4 bases and J shed 5 bases, with 15 bases lying between them. There are 14 residues in the CDR3. Germline V gene sequence: CDR1 MNHEY, CDR2 SMNVEV (reference sequence). CDR3: CASSYSTQRNEQYF. As DNA, the CDR3 is TGTGCCAGCAGTTATTCGACCCAGCGGAACGAGCAGTACTTC.

This clonotype was counted ten times or more. This sequence joins TRBV7-2 and TRBJ2-3; D gene uncertain. The CDR3 length is 12 residues. The germline V gene encodes CDR1 SGHTA and CDR2 FQGNSA. V was pared by 1 base and J by 9 bases, with 8 bases between. CDR3 sequence reads: CASSLDLLTQYF. The CDR3 nucleotides are TGTGCCAGCAGCTTAGACCTACTCACGCAGTATTTT.

The gene calls are TRBV7-2 and TRBJ2-3, with TRBD2 matching 8 bases. The V gene's germline CDR1 is SGHTA and CDR2 FQGNSA. This CDR3 comprises 16 residues. V shed 5 bases, J shed 5 bases, and the junction held 12 bases outside the gene matches. CDR3 DNA sequence: TGTGCCAGCAGCACCGGGGGAGCGGGAGACAGAGATACGCAGTATTTT. Translated: CASSTGGAGDRDTQYF. Full variable domain (missing parts from reference TRBV7-2 and TRBJ2-3): GAGVSQSPSNKVTEKGKDVELRCDPISGHTALYWYRQSLGQGLEFLIYFQGNSAPDKSGLPSDRFSAERTGGSVSTLTIQRTQQEDSAVYLCASSTGGAGDRDTQYFGPGTRLTVL.

This clonotype has a count of ten or more. V is TRBV11-2 and J is TRBJ2-7; 7 positions match TRBD1. The CDR3 runs 15 residues. J lost 2 bases, V lost 0 bases, and 4 bases had no gene match. The germline V gene encodes CDR1 SGHAT and CDR2 FQNNGV. The CDR3: CASSLDGDRTYEQYF. DNA for the CDR3: TGTGCCAGCAGCTTAGATGGGGACAGAACCTACGAGCAGTACTTC.

This clonotype was recorded many times. The rearrangement uses TRBV28 and TRBJ2-3; 8 nucleotides agree with TRBD1. The CDR3 length is 15 residues. CDR1 and CDR2 (germline): MDHEN, SYDVKM. V shed 4 bases and J 6 bases; nucleotides not matched to a gene: 9. The CDR3 coding sequence is TGTGCCAGCAGTTCGACAGGGGACCCACTTGATACGCAGTATTTT. Residues: CASSSTGDPLDTQYF. Drawing the rest from reference TRBV28 and TRBJ2-3, the complete variable domain is DVKVTQSSRYLVKRTGEKVFLECVQDMDHENMFWYRQDPGLGLRLIYFSYDVKMKEKGDIPEGYSVSREKKERFSLILESASTNQTSMYLCASSSTGDPLDTQYFGPGTRLTVL.